This TCR beta chain appears in the sequencing data of a study of blood T cells in healthy people across ages. The CDR3 is 18 residues long. The germline gives CDR1 SNHLY, CDR2 FYNNEI. Trimming took 0 bases from V and 11 from J; bases not matched to a gene: 20. Healthy Caucasians from Russia aged roughly 6 to 95 served as donors. Every sample had a minimum of 6 million PBMCs isolated. In this sample, this clonotype turned up a few times. Then a second PCR, running roughly 7 to 11 cycles, was carried out with a sample-barcoded 5' primer and a J-beta primer mix. From the 5' RACE reads, TCRdb called clonotypes with MiXCR, one entry per CDR3 protein. The table lists 1.5 million to 2 million distinct CDR3 sequences, roughly two fifths of them singletons, with approximately 22% in the top ten.

This TCR came from a human donor in good health. Specimen: blood. This chain connects TRBV2 to TRBJ2-5; 8 positions agree with TRBD2. The CDR3 protein is CASSEARRGGGLHNEQYF. The CDR3 nucleotides read TGTGCCAGCAGTGAAGCACGGAGGGGCGGGGGGCTCCACAATGAGCAGTACTTC. Full variable domain (remainder filled in from reference TRBV2 and TRBJ2-5): EPEVTQTPSHQVTQMGQEVILRCVPISNHLYFYWYRQILGQKVEFLVSFYNNEISEKSEIFDDQFSVERPDGSNFTLKIRSTKLEDSAMYFCASSEARRGGGLHNEQYFGPGTRLLVL.